This TCR beta chain was obtained from a study of cytomegalovirus exposure and HLA in healthy donors. Study conclusions and caveats: It was reportedly the case that the classifier diagnosed cytomegalovirus status with high specificity and sensitivity. The study flagged approximately 180 TCR beta chains as cytomegalovirus-associated. It emerged from a later analysis that several of the most significant clusters appeared to be linked to common viral pathogens.

The germline gives CDR1 SGHRS, CDR2 YFSETQ. The length of the CDR3 is 15 residues. Unmatched junction bases numbered 4, after V lost 2 bases and J lost 5 bases. With regard to this clone: The antigen remains unidentified.

Vbeta (60) and Jbeta (13) primers were used in the PCR. Only in-frame clones appear in the TCRdb table, and some are missing; sequencing was by immunoSEQ multiplex PCR. Among about 200,000 clones, about three quarters were seen once, and the ten largest hold approximately 2.1%. The sequence was collected from a woman aged 25 to 39 in good health and CMV-seropositive. What was sequenced was PBMCs. This chain links TRBV5-1 with TRBJ2-2; the match to TRBD1 covers 9 bases. The CDR3 sequence: CASSFRQGVTGELFF. As DNA, the CDR3 is TGCGCCAGCAGCTTTAGACAGGGGGTGACCGGGGAGCTGTTTTTT.